These 12 T cell receptor beta chains came from one sample sequenced in a study of T cells in Graves' hyperthyroidism and ophthalmopathy. Amplification yielded TCR beta CDR3 regions, with RNA transcripts as the source. Initially, a first-round RT-PCR of the TCR CDR3 employed the HTBI primer set. Using its own MiXCR run on the multiplex PCR reads, TCRdb lists one record per CDR3 protein. This table has approximately 300,000 distinct CDR3 sequences, approximately 19% appearing once. The sample was blood. The receptors derive from a man aged 45-65 years with Graves' ophthalmopathy.

The chain has TRBV10-3 and TRBJ2-2; D gene uncertain. The CDR3 loop spans 15 amino acids. The germline gives CDR1 ENHRY, CDR2 SYGVKD. Trimming took off 7 bases at V and 5 bases at J, with 17 bases between the two ends. In DNA form, the CDR3 reads TGTGCCATCAAGGCCGCAGCTGTAAGGACCGGGGAGCTGTTTTTT. This sequence encodes CAIKAAAVRTGELFF.

This clonotype was seen only a few times. The chain recombines TRBV10-3 with TRBJ2-7; TRBD1 matches 7 bases. CDR3 length equals 15 residues. Germline V CDR1 and CDR2: ENHRY, SYGVKD. V lost 0 bases to trimming and J lost 4 bases; unmatched junction nucleotides: 6. The CDR3 nucleotides read TGTGCCATCAGTGAGTCAGGGGGCAAAAGGTACGAGCAGTACTTC. Amino acids: CAISESGGKRYEQYF.

This clonotype was seen repeatedly, ten times or more. This sequence joins TRBV2 and TRBJ2-7; D not certain. Trimming pared 5 bases from V and 1 base from J, leaving 9 bases between. This CDR3 region has 13 residues. CDR1 is SNHLY and CDR2 is FYNNEI in the germline V gene. The CDR3 nucleotides are TGTGCCAGCAGTTTAGAACAGTCCTACGAGCAGTACTTC. This gives the protein CASSLEQSYEQYF.

This clonotype has just a few counts. The chain employs TRBV5-1 and TRBJ2-6; tentative D call: TRBD1 (5 bases). This CDR3 comprises 17 residues. V was pared by 3 bases and J by 0 bases, with 13 bases between. Germline CDR1 and CDR2: SGHRS and YFSETQ. This CDR3 reads CASSSGHQFSGANVLTF. The CDR3 DNA is TGCGCCAGCAGCTCAGGACATCAGTTCTCTGGGGCCAACGTCCTGACTTTC. Together with reference TRBV5-1 and TRBJ2-6, the CDR3 gives the full variable domain: KAGVTQTPRYLIKTRGQQVTLSCSPISGHRSVSWYQQTPGQGLQFLFEYFSETQRNKGNFPGRFSGRQFSNSRSEMNVSTLELGDSALYLCASSSGHQFSGANVLTFGAGSRLTVL.

This clonotype appeared many times. The chain is built from TRBV24-1 and TRBJ2-3; D unresolved. The CDR3 consists of 14 residues. Germline CDR1 reads KGHDR; CDR2 reads SFDVKD. Trimming pared 5 bases from V and 2 bases from J, leaving 10 bases between. The CDR3 DNA is TGTGCCACCAGTGCCCCAGGAACCACAGATACGCAGTATTTT. Its protein product is CATSAPGTTDTQYF.

A note on this clonotype: A much larger clone is a single base away; this may be a read error. The V gene is TRBV5-1, the J gene TRBJ2-7; 8 nucleotides match TRBD2. The length of the CDR3 is 14 residues. Germline loops: CDR1 SGHRS, CDR2 YFSETQ. The CDR3 coding sequence is TGTGCCAGCACCGCGTCGGGACTAGACAACGAGCAGTACTTC. Translation: CASTASGLDNEQYF.

This clonotype showed up many times. The rearrangement links TRBV7-9 to TRBJ2-5, with a possible D match to TRBD2 (5 bases). CDR1 and CDR2 (germline): SEHNR, FQNEAQ (reference sequence). The CDR3 has 15 amino acids. V gave up 3 bases and J gave up 2 bases, with 13 bases separating them. The CDR3 DNA is TGTGCCAGCAGCTTCTCACGCTCGGGACAAGAGACCCAGTACTTC. Protein product: CASSFSRSGQETQYF.

J is TRBJ2-7 and V is TRBV18; TRBD2 matches 15 bases. The junction had 5 bases not matched to a gene; V was cut back by 3 bases and J by 5 bases. Germline V CDR1 and CDR2: KGHSH, LQKENI. The CDR3 extends over 16 amino acids. DNA for the CDR3: TGTGCCAGCTCACCGGCCGGACTAGCGGGAGGGCACGAGCAGTACTTC. Amino acid sequence: CASSPAGLAGGHEQYF.

This clonotype occurred a few times. The V gene is TRBV20-1, the J gene TRBJ1-2; D not certain. Germline V gene sequence: CDR1 DFQATT, CDR2 SNEGSKA (reference sequence). Trimming left V 3 bases short and J 6 bases short, with 14 bases between. The CDR3 is 13 amino acids. The CDR3: CSASAGERNGYTF. CDR3 DNA: TGCAGTGCTAGCGCGGGTGAGCGGAATGGCTACACCTTC.

This chain uses TRBV5-1 with TRBJ2-1, with 11 bases aligning to TRBD2. This CDR3 comprises 17 residues. From germline, CDR1 is SGHRS and CDR2 YFSETQ. J lost 4 bases, V lost 2 bases, and 8 bases had no gene match. The CDR3 sequence: CASSFALLAGDYNEQFF. In DNA form, the CDR3 reads TGCGCCAGCAGCTTCGCTTTACTAGCGGGAGATTACAATGAGCAGTTCTTC.

This clonotype was found a few times. V gene TRBV28 combines with J gene TRBJ2-2; maybe TRBD2 (5 bases). Germline V gene lookup returns CDR1 MDHEN and CDR2 SYDVKM. This CDR3 spans 14 amino acids. V dropped 4 bases and J dropped 3 bases, with 9 bases sitting between them. CDR3 nucleotides: TGTGCCAGCAGTTCCAGTAGCGACACCGGGGAGCTGTTTTTT. Protein: CASSSSSDTGELFF.

This clonotype has more than one count but fewer than ten. The gene calls are TRBV9 and TRBJ2-1; D is perhaps TRBD2 (5 bases). Per germline, CDR1 SGDLS and CDR2 YYNGEE. V gave up 1 base and J gave up 4 bases, with 18 bases separating them. The CDR3 has 17 residues. CDR3 in amino acids: CASSVSSGQTSYNEQFF. The CDR3 nucleotides read TGTGCCAGCAGCGTATCCAGCGGCCAAACTTCTTACAATGAGCAGTTCTTC.